This T cell receptor beta chain was identified during a study of blood T cell repertoires in COVID-19 (dated by TCRdb to the early 2020s). Concerning the study at large: Samples covering the acute and convalescent phases of COVID-19 were provided by collaborators in the United States, Italy and Spain. The prospective study material was composed of cDNA or gDNA derived from T cells, B-cell-depleted T cells, or PBMCs. The dataset comprised deeply sampled blood TCRbeta repertoires from subjects exposed to, actively infected with, or recovered from COVID-19. The repertoires were released in a freely available public database meant as a resource for research on the immune response to SARS-CoV-2. Samples came from the ongoing ImmuneRACE study (first 160 participants) plus 1,254 subjects from 6 global collaborators. Nearly every sample came with metadata listing a de-identified subject ID, COVID-19 status, age in years and sex. Where available, HLA class I and class II types were obtained from metadata supplied by the sample provider rather than from assay-based typing.

The table lists this clone with a count of one. It lacks a known antigen. There are no base qualities to consult, and no much larger clone falls within one base. The immunoSEQ Assay, a bias-controlled multiplex PCR, was used to amplify TCRbeta CDR3 regions from genomic DNA. Regarding the original processing steps: Nucleated cell counts per sample were estimated from amplification of reference gene primers within the assay. To quantify the absolute abundance of each unique TCRbeta CDR3 rearrangement, sequence reads were collapsed and filtered. For each sample, productive Simpson clonality was calculated as the square root of Simpson's diversity index over productive rearrangements. The immuneACCESS repertoire file appears here via TCRdb, limited to in-frame rearrangements. These files lack a portion of the clones; in checked studies, under half of the deficit traces to unresolved V genes, and the cause of the others is not known. The DNA was the basis for D and trimming; V, J and clone size are from that table. Counted in this sample were under 60,000 clones; over 85% of them appeared once. Around 30% of the sample comes from the top ten.

Each collaborating institution followed its own protocols to collect whole blood in K2EDTA tubes. For TCRbeta analysis, collaborators shipped samples as frozen whole blood, isolated PBMCs, or DNA extracted from either of those sample types. Summary of the overall study and its limitations: How much clinical and demographic metadata was included differed by source and by participant, and the metadata was provided uncurated.

The specimen was peripheral blood. This sequence was found in a woman of 80 years or more with acute or convalescent COVID-19.

The sequence in DNA is TGCGCCAGCGGGTCGGGGATGAACACCGGGGAGCTGTTTTTT. It codes for CASGSGMNTGELFF. The rearrangement combines TRBV5-1 with TRBJ2-2, with a tentative D gene TRBD2 over 5 matching bases. Via the germline V gene, CDR1 is SGHRS and CDR2 YFSETQ. There are 14 amino acids in the CDR3, from cysteine to phenylalanine inclusive. The entry retains the CDR3 DNA only, 42 bases that are in frame from base 1. V drops 7 bases and J drops 1 base, leaving 11 bases in between.